The 25 T cell receptor beta chains given below trace back to one sample, sequenced in a study of blood T cell repertoires in COVID-19. Sequencing used immunoSEQ multiplex PCR; TCRdb keeps in-frame clones, though not all of them. Among some 83,000 clones listed, about 87% were seen once. The sample was peripheral blood. These receptors were obtained from a man aged 55 to 70 with acute or convalescent COVID-19.

This clone was picked up a small number of times. The CDR3 protein is CASSQLIAGGDQELFF. The CDR3 nucleotides are TGTGCCAGCAGCCAACTAATAGCGGGAGGGGATCAGGAGCTGTTTTTT. The chain couples TRBV4-2 to TRBJ2-2; 11 bases are a match to TRBD2. This CDR3 contains 16 residues. Germline V lookup: CDR1 LGHNA, CDR2 YNFKEQ. The J segment lost 10 bases and the V segment lost 2 bases, leaving 9 bases of the junction unmatched.

The rearrangement joins TRBV2 to TRBJ1-3; D gene uncertain. V dropped 0 bases and J dropped 4 bases, with 10 bases sitting between them. In germline, CDR1 is SNHLY, CDR2 FYNNEI. This CDR3 comprises 15 residues. CDR3 in DNA: TGTGCCAGCAGTGAAGCTGGCCAGTTCGGAAACACCATATATTTT. Translating gives CASSEAGQFGNTIYF.

V usage is TRBV4-2 and J usage is TRBJ2-5, with 11 positions matching TRBD2. This CDR3 has 17 residues. The V and J ends lost 3 bases and 5 bases, in that order; junction bases with no gene match: 11. In germline, CDR1 is LGHNA, CDR2 YNFKEQ. CDR3 amino acids: CASSHETSGVQGETQYF. The CDR3 DNA sequence: TGTGCCAGCAGCCACGAGACTAGCGGGGTTCAGGGGGAGACCCAGTACTTC.

This chain links TRBV3-1 (or the pseudogene TRBV3-2) with TRBJ2-7; the match to TRBD1 covers 8 bases. Unmatched junction bases numbered 4, after V lost 0 bases and J lost 3 bases. Germline V gives CDR1 LGHDT, CDR2 YNNKEL (reference sequence). The CDR3 runs to 15 residues. CDR3 protein: CASSQDFGQGYEQYF. The CDR3 DNA reads TGTGCCAGCAGCCAAGATTTTGGACAGGGCTACGAGCAGTACTTC.

This clone was seen only once. In nucleotides, the CDR3 is TGCGCCAGCAGCTTTGAGCGCGCTAGCACAGATACGCAGTATTTT. This sequence encodes CASSFERASTDTQYF. This chain connects TRBV5-1 to TRBJ2-3; D is ambiguous. The V and J ends lost 2 bases and 0 bases respectively, with 10 bases between them. The germline V gene has CDR1 SGHRS and CDR2 YFSETQ. The CDR3 extends over 15 amino acids.

There are a few counts of this clone. The chain uses TRBV5-1 and TRBJ2-7; 8 nucleotides line up with TRBD1. The germline V gene has CDR1 SGHRS and CDR2 YFSETQ. The junction had 11 bases not matched to a gene; V was cut back by 0 bases and J by 6 bases. The CDR3 sequence is 16 residues long. The CDR3 nucleotides read TGCGCCAGCAGCTTGGTAGGCCAGGGGGCAGGGGGCGAGCAGTACTTC. Translation: CASSLVGQGAGGEQYF.

This clone showed up just a few times. J is TRBJ1-2 and V is TRBV7-3, with TRBD1 as a possible D gene (5 bases). Germline V CDR1 and CDR2: SGHTA, FQGTGA. This CDR3 contains 15 residues. Trimming pared 5 bases from V and 0 bases from J, leaving 13 bases between. The CDR3 DNA sequence: TGTGCCAGCAGCCCGACGGGGGGACCTAACTATGGCTACACCTTC. Its translation is CASSPTGGPNYGYTF.

The J gene is TRBJ1-1, the V gene TRBV18; tentatively, D is TRBD1 (5 bases). This CDR3 has 13 residues. Trimming removed 6 bases from V and 3 bases from J, with 11 bases in between. From germline, CDR1 is KGHSH and CDR2 LQKENI. The CDR3 coding sequence is TGTGCCAGCTCCCAGGGTGGGGACACTGAAGCTTTCTTT. Residues: CASSQGGDTEAFF.

The chain joins TRBV5-1 to TRBJ2-2; 9 bases fit TRBD1. The V and J ends lost 4 bases and 9 bases, in that order; junction bases with no gene match: 10. Germline-derived CDR1 and CDR2 are SGHRS and YFSETQ. The CDR3 totals 15 residues. CDR3: CASSPQTGGARELFF. In nucleotides, the CDR3 is TGCGCCAGCAGCCCACAGACAGGGGGGGCGAGGGAGCTGTTTTTT.

The chain links TRBV4-1 to TRBJ2-7; TRBD1 matches at 8 bases. CDR1 and CDR2 (germline): MGHRA, YSYEKL. The CDR3 spans 15 residues. V gave up 1 base and J gave up 3 bases; unmatched junction bases: 5. CDR3 loop: CASSQGQGAVYEQYF. CDR3 bases: TGCGCCAGCAGCCAAGGGCAGGGGGCCGTCTACGAGCAGTACTTC.

The CDR3 loop is CASSFDWSTDTQYF. The DNA of the CDR3 is TGTGCCAGCAGCTTTGACTGGTCCACAGATACGCAGTATTTT. This chain links TRBV5-6 with TRBJ2-3; D gene uncertain. The CDR3 is 14 residues long. Trimming removed 2 bases from V and 2 bases from J, with 9 bases in between. Germline assignment: CDR1 SGHDT and CDR2 YYEEEE.

This clone was detected a few times. The J gene is TRBJ1-1, the V gene TRBV3-1 (or the pseudogene TRBV3-2); 9 bases align to TRBD1. This CDR3 has 12 amino acids. V lost 1 base, J lost 12 bases, and 3 bases stayed unmatched. Germline V CDR1 and CDR2: LGHDT, YNNKEL (reference sequence). The CDR3 DNA sequence: TGTGCCAGCAGCCAAGGGGACAGGGTAACTTTCTTT. As protein: CASSQGDRVTFF.

There are a few counts of this clone. V gene TRBV21-1 combines with J gene TRBJ2-1; the table assigns TRBD2, which was not confirmed against the DNA. TRBV21-1 is annotated as a pseudogene. The CDR3 spans 16 residues. The CDR3 region has the DNA TGTGCCAGCAGCAATTCCCTCCGGGGGGGATACAATGAGCAGTTCTTC. It specifies CASSNSLRGGYNEQFF.

CDR3 sequence reads: CASSTPGQGAFNEQYF. The DNA of the CDR3 is TGTGCCAGTAGTACCCCGGGACAGGGGGCATTTAACGAGCAGTACTTC. The chain carries TRBV19 and TRBJ2-7, with 12 bases identical to TRBD1. The J segment lost 5 bases and the V segment lost 4 bases, leaving 9 bases of the junction unmatched. CDR3 length equals 16 residues. Germline V CDR1 and CDR2: LNHDA, SQIVND (reference sequence).

This chain uses TRBV24-1 with TRBJ1-5; D uncertain. The CDR3 has 13 amino acids. The germline V gene encodes CDR1 KGHDR and CDR2 SFDVKD. V lost 1 base, J lost 4 bases, and 4 bases lay in between. The DNA for the CDR3 is TGTGCCACCAGTGATTTTCCGAATCAGCCCCAGCATTTT. Translating it yields CATSDFPNQPQHF.

V is TRBV5-1 and J is TRBJ1-2, with D maybe TRBD1 (6 bases). V shed 4 bases and J shed 8 bases, with 12 bases lying between them. The CDR3 covers 12 residues. Germline V CDR1 and CDR2: SGHRS, YFSETQ. The CDR3 DNA reads as TGCGCCAGCAGCCCAGGGACAAGCGGCTACACCTTC. Its protein is CASSPGTSGYTF.

V is TRBV5-1 and J is TRBJ1-1; 7 bases are shared with TRBD1. The CDR3 has 17 residues. The germline V gene encodes CDR1 SGHRS and CDR2 YFSETQ. J lost 0 bases, V lost 1 base, and 9 bases had no gene match. The CDR3 nucleotides are TGCGCCAGCAGCTTGCAGGGGGGTGGATCTGTGAACACTGAAGCTTTCTTT. It encodes CASSLQGGGSVNTEAFF.

This chain joins TRBV4-1 and TRBJ2-5; TRBD2 aligns across 14 bases. Germline lookup yields CDR1 MGHRA and CDR2 YSYEKL. The CDR3 covers 16 residues. Trimming cost V 3 bases and J 5 bases; bases outside gene matches: 5. The CDR3 loop reads CASSHGLAGGGETQYF. CDR3 DNA: TGCGCCAGCAGCCACGGACTAGCGGGAGGCGGGGAGACCCAGTACTTC.

The chain employs TRBV19 and TRBJ2-1; 9 bases map to TRBD1. This CDR3 spans 13 amino acids. Per the germline V gene, CDR1 is LNHDA and CDR2 is SQIVND (reference sequence). The CDR3 loop is CAARGDRANEQFF. Written as DNA, the CDR3 is TGTGCGGCGCGTGGGGACAGGGCCAATGAGCAGTTCTTC.

This chain joins TRBV2 and TRBJ2-7, with a weak D call TRBD1 (6 bases). Looked up from germline, CDR1 is SNHLY and CDR2 is FYNNEI. V lost 6 bases and J lost 2, with 17 bases in between. CDR3 length equals 15 residues. The CDR3 DNA sequence: TGTGCCAGCAGATTCGGACAGCTCCTTACCTACGAGCAGTACTTC. Protein sequence: CASRFGQLLTYEQYF.

This chain uses TRBV5-5 with TRBJ2-7, with 12 bases fitting TRBD2. Germline assignment: CDR1 SGHKS and CDR2 YYEKEE (reference sequence). There are 14 residues in the CDR3. V dropped 4 bases and J dropped 6; count of bases not matched to a gene: 5. The CDR3 sequence is CASSTTSGSFEQYF. CDR3 coding DNA: TGTGCCAGCAGCACGACTAGCGGGAGTTTCGAGCAGTACTTC.

This sequence joins TRBV7-8 and TRBJ1-2; 10 positions agree with TRBD1. The CDR3 runs 16 residues. Germline V gene sequence: CDR1 SGHVS, CDR2 FQNEAQ. Unmatched junction bases numbered 8, after V lost 5 bases and J lost 2 bases. Written as DNA, the CDR3 is TGTGCCAGCAGCAGACCGCGGACAGGGGGAAACTATGGCTACACCTTC. Residues: CASSRPRTGGNYGYTF.

V is TRBV6-1 and J is TRBJ1-2; 12 bases are a match to TRBD1. The CDR3 consists of 17 residues. CDR1 and CDR2 from the germline V gene are MNHNS and SASEGT. Unmatched junction bases numbered 12, after V lost 3 bases and J lost 7 bases. CDR3 region: CASSDTRDRGPLGGYTF. The CDR3 nucleotides read TGTGCCAGCAGTGACACCAGGGACAGGGGGCCTCTCGGTGGCTACACCTTC.

This chain links TRBV5-1 with TRBJ2-5, with 9 bases identical to TRBD2. CDR1 is SGHRS, CDR2 YFSETQ, per germline. V was clipped by 4 bases and J by 4 bases; unmatched bases: 8. This CDR3 region has 15 residues. The CDR3 reads CASSLPRGGLETQYF. In nucleotides, the CDR3 is TGCGCCAGCAGCCTCCCGCGGGGGGGGTTAGAGACCCAGTACTTC.

The chain joins TRBV6-2 or TRBV6-3 to TRBJ1-4; D call uncertain. The CDR3 spans 14 residues. Germline CDR1 reads MNHEY; CDR2 reads SVGEGT. Trimming pared 4 bases from V and 3 bases from J, leaving 9 bases between. CDR3 in amino acids: CASSSWLPNEKLFF. CDR3 DNA sequence: TGTGCCAGCAGTTCGTGGCTCCCTAATGAAAAACTGTTTTTT.